This entry lists 31 T cell receptor beta chains sequenced from one sample in a study of blood T cell repertoires in COVID-19. Using immunoSEQ multiplex PCR, the repertoire was profiled, and TCRdb retains in-frame clones only, with some absent. The table has around 70,000 clones, about four fifths seen once; the top ten hold 20% to 25%. The sequencing sample was made of peripheral blood. The receptors here all came from a woman aged 70-85 years with acute or convalescent COVID-19.

This clone appeared once. This chain uses TRBV10-3 with TRBJ2-7; D remains unclear. In germline, CDR1 is ENHRY, CDR2 SYGVKD. The germline V and J ends were trimmed by 10 bases and 0 bases, with 13 bases remaining between them. The CDR3 is made up of 13 amino acids. The CDR3 DNA reads TGTGCCACCGCTAGGCTATCCTCCTACGAGCAGTACTTC. It is translated as CATARLSSYEQYF.

This clone was seen a few times. The gene calls are TRBV5-1 and TRBJ2-1; the match to TRBD1 covers 7 bases. V was clipped by 0 bases and J by 9 bases; unmatched bases: 9. The CDR3 covers 15 residues. Germline values: CDR1 SGHRS, CDR2 YFSETQ. As DNA, the CDR3 is TGCGCCAGCAGCTTGGCAGGGGGTAGCTTCCTTGAGCAGTTCTTC. Protein product: CASSLAGGSFLEQFF.

This clone showed up just once. This rearrangement joins TRBV27 to TRBJ2-6, with D possibly TRBD1 on 6 matching bases. CDR1 is MNHEY, CDR2 SMNVEV, per germline (reference sequence). This CDR3 spans 17 amino acids. The germline V and J ends were trimmed by 5 bases and 0 bases, with 14 bases remaining between them. The CDR3 DNA follows: TGTGCCAGCAGTACTGGACAGTTTCGCTCTGGGGCCAACGTCCTGACTTTC. Translation: CASSTGQFRSGANVLTF.

In its sample, this clone was seen once. The chain has TRBV7-9 and TRBJ2-2; 8 bases map to TRBD1. The CDR3 is made up of 17 amino acids. J gave up 6 bases and V 5 bases, and 14 bases lay outside the gene matches. Germline V CDR1 and CDR2: SEHNR, FQNEAQ (reference sequence). The chain's CDR3 is CASSPTQPVTGAGELFF. The CDR3 DNA is TGTGCCAGCAGCCCTACTCAACCAGTGACAGGGGCCGGGGAGCTGTTTTTT.

The chain is built from TRBV5-5 and TRBJ1-6; 7 nucleotides align to TRBD1. The ends lost 4 bases at V and 7 bases at J; junction bases unmatched: 8. This CDR3 is built from 15 residues. Germline-derived CDR1 and CDR2 are SGHKS and YYEKEE (reference sequence). CDR3 amino acids: CASSPRDSVNSPLHF. The CDR3 bases are TGTGCCAGCAGCCCGCGGGACAGCGTGAATTCACCCCTCCACTTT.

This chain connects TRBV6-5 to TRBJ2-6; a possible D gene is TRBD1 (6 bases). The CDR3 is 16 amino acids. Trimming stripped 2 bases from V and 4 bases from J, with 12 bases between. Germline CDR1 MNHEY, CDR2 SVGAGI. This CDR3 is CASSYNRAAGANVLTF. As DNA, the CDR3 is TGTGCCAGCAGTTACAACAGGGCGGCCGGGGCCAACGTCCTGACTTTC.

This chain links TRBV5-4 with TRBJ1-1, with 7 bases aligning to TRBD1. V was pared by 4 bases and J by 0 bases, with 6 bases of the junction left unmatched. The germline V gene has CDR1 SGHNT and CDR2 YYREEE (reference sequence). This CDR3 contains 15 residues. The chain's CDR3 is CASSQGGGMNTEAFF. CDR3 sequence (DNA): TGTGCCAGCAGCCAGGGGGGAGGTATGAACACTGAAGCTTTCTTT.

The chain recombines TRBV5-1 with TRBJ1-1; D is unresolved. The CDR3 runs to 15 residues. Germline CDR1 SGHRS, CDR2 YFSETQ. Trimming cost V 4 bases and J 4 bases, with 17 bases left between them. CDR3 in amino acids: CASSRTVNEGTEAFF. As DNA, the CDR3 is TGCGCCAGCAGCAGGACGGTTAACGAGGGCACTGAAGCTTTCTTT.

This rearrangement joins TRBV7-9 to TRBJ2-1; TRBD2 aligns across 8 bases. V shed 5 bases, J shed 5 bases, and the junction held 5 bases outside the gene matches. Per germline, CDR1 SEHNR and CDR2 FQNEAQ (reference sequence). CDR3 length equals 14 residues. The CDR3 reads CASSPLAAHNEQFF. In nucleotides, the CDR3 is TGTGCCAGCAGCCCACTAGCGGCCCACAATGAGCAGTTCTTC. The full variable domain, rest sourced from reference TRBV7-9 and TRBJ2-1, is DTGVSQNPRHKITKRGQNVTFRCDPISEHNRLYWYRQTLGQGPEFLTYFQNEAQLEKSRLLSDRFSAERPKGSFSTLEIQRTEQGDSAMYLCASSPLAAHNEQFFGPGTRLTVL.

The chain uses TRBV11-3 and TRBJ2-5; possibly TRBD1 for D (5 bases). This CDR3 comprises 14 residues. V shed 1 base and J shed 3 bases, with 9 bases lying between them. CDR1 SGHNT and CDR2 YENEEA come from the germline V gene. In DNA form, the CDR3 reads TGTGCCAGCAGCTTAGCAGGGATTGAAGAGACCCAGTACTTC. Residues: CASSLAGIEETQYF.

The chain employs TRBV6-6 and TRBJ2-1, with 12 positions matching TRBD2. The CDR3 spans 16 residues. V dropped 7 bases and J dropped 8; count of bases not matched to a gene: 12. Germline V gene data show CDR1 as MNHNY and CDR2 as SVGAGI (reference sequence). The DNA of the CDR3 is TGTGCCAGCACCTTTGGAAGGACTAGCGGGACTGATGAGCAGTTCTTC. Translated: CASTFGRTSGTDEQFF.

V and J are TRBV5-1 and TRBJ1-5; possibly TRBD1 for D (6 bases). Germline lookup yields CDR1 SGHRS and CDR2 YFSETQ. V gave up 1 base and J gave up 7 bases, with 12 bases separating them. This CDR3 has 14 amino acids. CDR3 in DNA: TGCGCCAGCAGCTTGATGGGGGCAGGGCAGCCCCAGCATTTT. This gives the protein CASSLMGAGQPQHF.

The V gene is TRBV7-2, the J gene TRBJ2-5; the D gene is possibly TRBD1 (6 bases). V lost 1 base and J lost 5, with 14 bases in between. This CDR3 has 15 residues. Germline V gene sequence: CDR1 SGHTA, CDR2 FQGNSA. Written as DNA, the CDR3 is TGTGCCAGCAGCTTAGATTACAGGGCAGCTGAGACCCAGTACTTC. Translating gives CASSLDYRAAETQYF.

This clone was detected a few times. The CDR3 bases are TGTGCCAGCAGTCCATACAGGAAGGTCGGCACTGAAGCTTTCTTT. Residues: CASSPYRKVGTEAFF. J is TRBJ1-1 and V is TRBV27; D possibly corresponds to TRBD1 (5 bases). V was cut by 5 bases and J by 4 bases, with 17 bases left in between. CDR3 length equals 15 residues. CDR1 is MNHEY, CDR2 SMNVEV, per germline (reference sequence).

This clone was seen only a few times. The chain carries TRBV7-9 and TRBJ1-2, with D possibly being TRBD1 (6 bases). Trimming removed 5 bases at V and 7 bases at J, with 23 bases between. This CDR3 comprises 16 residues. Germline lookup yields CDR1 SEHNR and CDR2 FQNEAQ (reference sequence). In DNA, the CDR3 is TGTGCCAGCAGCCCGCCGCGGGGGGGCAAACCGAGTGGCTACACCTTC. Translation: CASSPPRGGKPSGYTF.

This clone was observed at least ten times. This chain uses TRBV27 with TRBJ1-1; tentatively, D is TRBD1 (6 bases). This CDR3 is 13 amino acids long. Trimming removed 3 bases at V and 6 bases at J, with 11 bases between. Germline lookup yields CDR1 MNHEY and CDR2 SMNVEV (reference sequence). This CDR3 is CASSLLQGAEAFF. As DNA, the CDR3 is TGTGCCAGCAGTTTGTTACAGGGTGCTGAAGCTTTCTTT.

The V call is TRBV3-1 (or the pseudogene TRBV3-2), the J call TRBJ2-7, with 7 bases fitting TRBD2. The CDR3 is 16 residues long. Germline V gene lookup returns CDR1 LGHDT and CDR2 YNNKEL (reference sequence). Germline trimming cut 1 base from V and 0 bases from J; bases unmatched to any gene: 6. Here the CDR3 DNA reads TGTGCCAGCAGCCAAGCCAGCGGGGTTAGCTCCTACGAGCAGTACTTC. Amino acid sequence: CASSQASGVSSYEQYF.

Relative to its sample, this clone is medium-sized. The chain has TRBV9 and TRBJ2-1, with TRBD2 matching over 7 bases. Germline values: CDR1 SGDLS, CDR2 YYNGEE. Losses at the gene ends were 5 bases for V and 2 bases for J; bases not matched to a gene: 10. This CDR3 comprises 16 residues. The CDR3 DNA reads TGTGCCAGCAGTTCCGGGCTAGCGGAGACCTACAATGAGCAGTTCTTC. Protein: CASSSGLAETYNEQFF.

This rearrangement joins TRBV7-9 to TRBJ2-7, with 11 bases fitting TRBD2. CDR1 and CDR2 from the germline V gene are SEHNR and FQNEAQ (reference sequence). The J segment lost 3 bases and the V segment lost 5 bases, leaving 3 bases of the junction unmatched. The CDR3 runs to 14 residues. In DNA form, the CDR3 reads TGTGCCAGCAGCATCGGACTAGCGGGCTACGAGCAGTACTTC. This gives the protein CASSIGLAGYEQYF.

The chain recombines TRBV5-1 with TRBJ2-7; TRBD1 is a possible D gene (6 bases). V gave up 0 bases and J gave up 6 bases, with 13 bases separating them. CDR3 size: 14 residues. The germline V gene encodes CDR1 SGHRS and CDR2 YFSETQ. CDR3 nucleotides: TGCGCCAGCAGCTTGGAAATTAGGGGGAGCGAGCAGTACTTC. It specifies CASSLEIRGSEQYF.

The chain joins TRBV7-3 to TRBJ1-1; D is possibly TRBD1 (6 bases). CDR1 and CDR2 (germline): SGHTA, FQGTGA. The CDR3 spans 13 residues. V lost 5 bases to trimming and J lost 1 base, with 8 bases between them. In DNA, the CDR3 is TGTGCCAGCAGCACAGGGCCGAACACTGAAGCTTTCTTT. This encodes CASSTGPNTEAFF.

This clone was detected only a few times. The chain links TRBV5-1 to TRBJ2-7; D gene unclear. V was shortened by 4 bases and J by 0 bases, with 14 bases between the two germline ends. This CDR3 spans 15 amino acids. Germline V gene sequence: CDR1 SGHRS, CDR2 YFSETQ. The CDR3 DNA follows: TGCGCCAGCAGCCCCTCGAGCGCAAGCTCCTACGAGCAGTACTTC. Translating gives CASSPSSASSYEQYF.

The chain recombines TRBV11-3 with TRBJ2-3; no clear D. CDR3 length: 14 residues. The germline gives CDR1 SGHNT, CDR2 YENEEA. Trimming cost V 0 bases and J 4 bases, with 8 bases left between them. The CDR3 bases are TGTGCCAGCAGCTTAGAAGTCGGAGCAGATACGCAGTATTTT. Protein: CASSLEVGADTQYF.

The CDR3 reads CASSLQGRQPQHF. CDR3 coding DNA: TGTGCCAGCAGCTTACAGGGGCGTCAGCCCCAGCATTTT. This sequence joins TRBV11-2 and TRBJ1-5, with D perhaps matching TRBD1 (6 bases). Germline CDR1 is SGHAT and CDR2 is FQNNGV. V was pared by 2 bases and J by 6 bases, with 8 bases between. This CDR3 has 13 residues.

V gene TRBV29-1 combines with J gene TRBJ1-2; D remains unclear. The V gene's germline CDR1 is SQVTM and CDR2 ANQGSEA. This CDR3 contains 10 residues. V was pared by 6 bases and J by 8 bases, with 10 bases between. The CDR3 sequence is CSVSPKGYTF. The CDR3 region has the DNA TGCAGCGTCAGTCCAAAGGGCTACACCTTC. The full variable domain, rest sourced from reference TRBV29-1 and TRBJ1-2, is SAVISQKPSRDICQRGTSLTIQCQVDSQVTMMFWYRQQPGQSLTLIATANQGSEATYESGFVIDKFPISRPNLTFSTLTVSNMSPEDSSIYLCSVSPKGYTFGSGTRLTVV.

This chain links TRBV7-6 with TRBJ2-7; 8 bases map to TRBD2. This CDR3 contains 14 residues. V dropped 2 bases and J dropped 4; count of bases not matched to a gene: 4. Germline V gives CDR1 SGHVS, CDR2 FNYEAQ. The CDR3: CASSLSASGYEQYF. The CDR3 DNA sequence: TGTGCCAGCAGCTTATCGGCTAGCGGGTACGAGCAGTACTTC.

This clone was found a few times. The chain uses TRBV3-1 (or the pseudogene TRBV3-2) and TRBJ1-2; tentatively, D is TRBD1 (5 bases). The CDR3 is 15 amino acids. Germline V CDR1 and CDR2: LGHDT, YNNKEL (reference sequence). Trimming cost V 7 bases and J 5 bases, with 20 bases left between them. The CDR3 protein is CASTGRTLWGYGYTF. CDR3 nucleotides: TGTGCCAGCACCGGACGGACATTGTGGGGTTATGGCTACACCTTC.

V is TRBV7-6 and J is TRBJ2-7; TRBD1 agrees at 11 bases. V shed 3 bases, J shed 5 bases, and the junction held 9 bases outside the gene matches. CDR3 length: 16 amino acids. Germline CDR1 and CDR2: SGHVS and FNYEAQ. CDR3 in DNA: TGTGCCAGCAGCTTGGTCGGACAGGGGGCGACAGACGAGCAGTACTTC. Translation gives CASSLVGQGATDEQYF.

The chain joins TRBV18 to TRBJ2-1, with TRBD1 matching over 9 bases. CDR3 length: 15 residues. After removal of 7 bases from V and 9 bases from J, the junction contained 13 bases not matched to a gene. The germline V gene has CDR1 KGHSH and CDR2 LQKENI. The CDR3 loop reads CASLTSRTGVGEQFF. CDR3 nucleotides: TGTGCCAGCTTAACGTCGAGGACAGGGGTAGGTGAGCAGTTCTTC.

This chain uses TRBV12-2 with TRBJ1-1; TRBD1 was called by the table and not checked on the DNA. TRBV12-2 is annotated as a pseudogene. The CDR3 has 15 amino acids. CDR3 DNA sequence: TGTGCAAGTCGCTTAAGGGCAGGGTCAAACACTGAAGCTTTCTTT. This sequence encodes CASRLRAGSNTEAFF.

A note on this clone: Within the sample, other DNA sequences also encode this same CDR3. The V gene is TRBV27, the J gene TRBJ1-5, with D possibly being TRBD1 (6 bases). The CDR3 covers 14 residues. Germline lookup yields CDR1 MNHEY and CDR2 SMNVEV (reference sequence). Deletions cut 4 bases from V and 0 bases from J, with 7 bases between. As DNA, the CDR3 is TGTGCCAGCAGTTACAGGGATAGCAATCAGCCCCAGCATTTT. Its translation is CASSYRDSNQPQHF.